The subject of this entry is one TCR beta chain. Its antigen is unknown. These data come from a study of early stage breast cancer tumors. Study-wide results and caveats: Compared with adjacent normal breast tissue, tumors showed 2 to 2.5-fold greater T cell density and higher clonality.

Sequenced by immunoSEQ multiplex PCR; TCRdb stores in-frame clones only, minus some. The repertoire includes about 48,000 clones, around 83% of them detected once, and around 1.5% sits in the top ten. In germline, CDR1 is SGHNT, CDR2 YYREEE (reference sequence). CDR3 length: 17 residues. V lost 0 bases, J lost 2 bases, and 12 bases lay in between. The chain employs TRBV5-4 and TRBJ2-6; D may be TRBD1 or TRBD2 (6 bases each). The sequence was collected from a person between 50 and 60 years old with breast cancer. Sequenced: blood. The CDR3 coding sequence is TGTGCCAGCAGCTTGGAGGGGGGAAAGACTGGGGCCAACGTCCTGACTTTC. Protein sequence: CASSLEGGKTGANVLTF. The full variable domain, its missing parts supplied by reference TRBV5-4 and TRBJ2-6, is ETGVTQSPTHLIKTRGQQVTLRCSSQSGHNTVSWYQQALGQGPQFIFQYYREEENGRGNFPPRFSGLQFPNYSSELNVNALELDDSALYLCASSLEGGKTGANVLTFGAGSRLTVL.